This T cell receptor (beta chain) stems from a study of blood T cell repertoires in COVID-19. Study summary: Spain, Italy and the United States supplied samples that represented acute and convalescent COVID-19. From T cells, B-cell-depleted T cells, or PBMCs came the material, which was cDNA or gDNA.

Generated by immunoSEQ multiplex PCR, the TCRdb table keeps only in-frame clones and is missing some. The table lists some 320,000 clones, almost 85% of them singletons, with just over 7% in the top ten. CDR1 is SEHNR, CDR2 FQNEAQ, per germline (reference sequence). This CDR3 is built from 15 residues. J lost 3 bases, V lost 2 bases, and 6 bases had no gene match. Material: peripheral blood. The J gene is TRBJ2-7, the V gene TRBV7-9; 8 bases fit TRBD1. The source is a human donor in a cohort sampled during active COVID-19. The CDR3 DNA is TGTGCCAGCAGCTTACCCGGACAGGGTATCTACGAGCAGTACTTC. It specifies CASSLPGQGIYEQYF.